A selection of T cell receptor beta chains follows, all from one sample in a study of identifying expanded T cells in peripheral blood. Clones were read by immunoSEQ multiplex PCR, and TCRdb kept only the in-frame ones, dropping some. The table includes approximately 81,000 clones, around 83% detected once. The sequenced sample consisted of blood. These TCRs come from a person between 18 and 75 years old in good health. Both conserved end residues are part of each CDR3. D genes are given only for firm matches. Not all rows give a size; the values are once, few, many and, for expanded clones, a class.

cdr3_aa cdr3_nt j_call d_call clone_size v_call
CASSEDPGDIQPQHF TGTGCCAGCAGTGAAGATCCAGGGGACATTCAGCCCCAGCATTTT TRBJ1-5 NA NA TRBV6-1
CASSPPVAGGSGEQYF TGTGCCAGCTCACCACCGGTAGCCGGGGGCAGTGGCGAGCAGTACTTC TRBJ2-7 NA NA TRBV18
CASITYRGRHYGYTF TGTGCCAGCATAACCTACAGGGGTCGGCATTATGGCTACACCTTC TRBJ1-2 TRBD1 NA TRBV13
CASSFPDRVDYGYTF TGTGCCAGCAGTTTCCCGGACAGGGTGGACTATGGCTACACCTTC TRBJ1-2 TRBD1 NA TRBV28
CAWSVSSGNTIYF TGTGCCTGGAGTGTATCGTCCGGAAACACCATATATTTT TRBJ1-3 NA few TRBV30
CASSRQGMNTEAFF TGTGCCAGCAGTCGACAGGGCATGAACACTGAAGCTTTCTTT TRBJ1-1 TRBD1 NA TRBV6-5
CASSLVPGQGAADTQYF TGTGCCAGCAGCTTAGTACCTGGACAGGGGGCCGCAGATACGCAGTATTTT TRBJ2-3 TRBD1 many TRBV7-9
CAIRADTDTQYF TGTGCCATCCGGGCCGACACAGATACGCAGTATTTT TRBJ2-3 NA NA TRBV28
CASSSQALLAGGSLHSYEQYF TGTGCCAGCAGTTCCCAAGCCCTACTAGCGGGAGGTTCACTTCACTCCTACGAGCAGTACTTC TRBJ2-7 TRBD2 NA TRBV28
CSVPDRGTDTQYF TGCAGCGTCCCGGACAGGGGGACAGATACGCAGTATTTT TRBJ2-3 TRBD1 NA TRBV29-1
CASSLRAGRDTGELFF TGTGCCAGCAGCTTACGGGCAGGGAGGGATACCGGGGAGCTGTTTTTT TRBJ2-2 TRBD2 NA TRBV13
CASSLSAGTDTEAFF TGTGCCAGCAGCCTCTCCGCAGGGACGGACACTGAAGCTTTCTTT TRBJ1-1 NA NA TRBV7-3
CASSLPGPREAFF TGTGCCAGCAGCTTACCAGGCCCCCGTGAAGCTTTCTTT TRBJ1-1 NA NA TRBV7-2
CASSIRSDGYTF TGTGCCAGTAGTATCAGATCCGATGGCTACACCTTC TRBJ1-2 NA NA TRBV19
CASSFPGQGIYGYTF TGTGCCAGCAGTTTCCCGGGACAGGGGATCTATGGCTACACCTTC TRBJ1-2 TRBD1 NA TRBV28
CASSLFGTQYF TGCGCCAGCAGCTTGTTTGGGACGCAGTATTTT TRBJ2-3 NA once TRBV5-1
CASSQTLQGEYNEQFF TGCGCCAGCAGCCAAACTTTACAGGGGGAGTACAATGAGCAGTTCTTC TRBJ2-1 TRBD1 few TRBV4-3
CASSERSNQPQHF TGTGCCAGCAGCGAAAGATCAAATCAGCCCCAGCATTTT TRBJ1-5 NA NA TRBV4-2
CASSREGVTGELFF TGTGCCAGCAGTCGGGAGGGGGTCACCGGGGAGCTGTTTTTT TRBJ2-2 TRBD2 once TRBV6-1
CASSHPDRNTEAFF TGTGCCAGTAGTCACCCGGACAGGAACACTGAAGCTTTCTTT TRBJ1-1 NA few TRBV19
CASSPGLSGNTIYF TGTGCCAGCAGCCCTGGACTATCTGGAAACACCATATATTTT TRBJ1-3 NA NA TRBV7-3
CASSVAGTSGGMDTQYF TGTGCCAGCAGTGTCGCCGGGACTAGCGGGGGAATGGATACGCAGTATTTT TRBJ2-3 TRBD2 NA TRBV2
CASSFTTGTQYF TGTGCCAGCAGCTTCACAACGGGTACGCAGTATTTT TRBJ2-3 NA NA TRBV5-6
CASSYTGKETQYF TGTGCCAGCAGTTACACAGGGAAAGAGACCCAGTACTTC TRBJ2-5 NA NA TRBV6-5
CASSVGGGQEGETQYF TGTGCCAGCAGCGTAGGAGGGGGCCAAGAGGGAGAGACCCAGTACTTC TRBJ2-5 TRBD1 NA TRBV9
CASSLSRTPGDTQYF TGTGCCAGCAGTTTATCCCGGACACCTGGAGATACGCAGTATTTT TRBJ2-3 NA NA TRBV27
CASSLGSDEQFF TGTGCCAGCAGCTTAGGGAGCGATGAGCAGTTCTTC TRBJ2-1 NA many TRBV11-3
CASSRATNQPQHF TGTGCCAGCAGCAGGGCTACCAATCAGCCCCAGCATTTT TRBJ1-5 NA NA TRBV27
CASSVRAGANNEQFF TGTGCCAGCAGCGTCCGAGCGGGAGCCAACAATGAGCAGTTCTTC TRBJ2-1 TRBD2 NA TRBV9
CASSAPRVAYEQYF TGTGCCAGCAGCGCCCCCCGGGTCGCCTACGAGCAGTACTTC TRBJ2-7 NA NA TRBV11-2
CASSLGSGTGMLDTEAFF TGCGCCAGCAGCTTGGGATCCGGGACAGGGATGTTGGACACTGAAGCTTTCTTT TRBJ1-1 TRBD1 NA TRBV5-1
CASSFSTGGKGNTEAFF TGTGCCAGCAGCTTTTCGACGGGGGGGAAAGGAAACACTGAAGCTTTCTTT TRBJ1-1 NA NA TRBV4-2
CASSVGAGQGETQYF TGTGCCAGCAGCGTAGGGGCGGGGCAGGGGGAGACCCAGTACTTC TRBJ2-5 NA NA TRBV9
CASSWGTSGSETQYF TGTGCCAGTAGTTGGGGGACTAGCGGTTCAGAGACCCAGTACTTC TRBJ2-5 TRBD2 once TRBV19
CASSLQGIGELFF TGTGCCAGCAGCTTACAGGGGATCGGGGAGCTGTTTTTT TRBJ2-2 NA NA TRBV7-3
CASRRLAGGSYNEQFF TGTGCCAGCAGGCGACTAGCGGGAGGCTCCTACAATGAGCAGTTCTTC TRBJ2-1 TRBD2 NA TRBV2
CASSLSSHRREYYEQYF TGTGCCAGCAGCTTATCCTCCCACAGGAGGGAGTATTACGAGCAGTACTTC TRBJ2-7 NA NA TRBV7-2
CASSQDGSRGNTGELFF TGCGCCAGCAGCCAAGATGGGAGCCGGGGTAACACCGGGGAGCTGTTTTTT TRBJ2-2 NA NA TRBV4-3
CASSDSGTSEQFF TGTGCCAGCAGTGATTCCGGGACTAGTGAGCAGTTCTTC TRBJ2-1 TRBD2 NA TRBV25-1
CASSEHPGAVGNTIYF TGTGCCAGCAGCGAACACCCGGGGGCAGTAGGAAACACCATATATTTT TRBJ1-3 NA NA TRBV9
CSVSTGGNGELFF TGCAGCGTTTCCACAGGGGGCAACGGGGAGCTGTTTTTT TRBJ2-2 TRBD1 NA TRBV29-1
CASSPERSGGSASYEQYF TGTGCCAGCAGCCCAGAACGTTCGGGCGGGAGCGCCTCCTACGAGCAGTACTTC TRBJ2-7 NA NA TRBV21-1
CASSTSGTLAEQYF TGTGCCAGCAGTACCTCTGGGACTTTGGCCGAGCAGTACTTC TRBJ2-7 NA NA TRBV28
CASSLDVDEQFF TGCGCCAGCAGCTTGGATGTCGATGAGCAGTTCTTC TRBJ2-1 NA NA TRBV5-1
CASSLEGVTGELFF TGTGCCAGCAGCTTAGAGGGGGTAACCGGGGAGCTGTTTTTT TRBJ2-2 NA NA TRBV5-4
CASSLSGHLAYEQYF TGTGCCAGCAGCTTATCTGGACACCTCGCCTACGAGCAGTACTTC TRBJ2-7 NA once TRBV7-2
CATSRPLNTEAFF TGTGCCACCAGCAGACCCTTGAACACTGAAGCTTTCTTT TRBJ1-1 NA NA TRBV15
CASSVGESPNTGELFF TGTGCCAGCAGCGTAGGGGAATCCCCGAACACCGGGGAGCTGTTTTTT TRBJ2-2 NA once TRBV9
CSVQGERFDGEQFF TGCAGCGTTCAGGGGGAGAGGTTTGATGGTGAGCAGTTCTTC TRBJ2-1 TRBD1 NA TRBV29-1
CASSEPRSGNTIYF TGTGCCAGCAGTGAACCGCGCTCTGGAAACACCATATATTTT TRBJ1-3 NA NA TRBV2
CAIKRDRASYEQYF TGTGCCATCAAGCGGGACAGGGCTTCCTACGAGCAGTACTTC TRBJ2-7 TRBD1 NA TRBV10-3
CASSRGTGSNQPQHF TGTGCCAGCAGCCGCGGGACGGGTAGCAATCAGCCCCAGCATTTT TRBJ1-5 NA NA TRBV27
CAWTRLAGVSIAGELFF TGTGCCTGGACCCGACTAGCGGGAGTATCCATCGCCGGGGAGCTGTTTTTT TRBJ2-2 TRBD2 once TRBV30
CASSQALGGRVTGEAFF TGCGCCAGCAGCCAAGCGTTAGGGGGTCGGGTCACCGGTGAAGCTTTCTTT TRBJ1-1 NA NA TRBV4-1
CSVAGGPYEQYF TGCAGCGTGGCGGGAGGGCCATACGAGCAGTACTTC TRBJ2-7 TRBD2 NA TRBV29-1
CASSFSGNTEAFF TGTGCCAGCAGCTTCTCAGGGAACACTGAAGCTTTCTTT TRBJ1-1 NA NA TRBV11-3
CASSQGAGAELAEAFF TGTGCCAGCAGCCAAGGGGCCGGGGCTGAGCTCGCTGAAGCTTTCTTT TRBJ1-1 NA once TRBV4-2
CASSITGTGAGELFF TGTGCCAGTAGCATCACCGGGACAGGGGCCGGGGAGCTGTTTTTT TRBJ2-2 TRBD1 NA TRBV19
CASSQDRQPPLFF TGCGCCAGCAGCCAAGATCGACAGCCACCACTATTTTTT TRBJ1-4 NA NA TRBV4-1
CASSLGPAGGNEQFF TGTGCCAGCAGCTTAGGGCCAGCGGGAGGCAATGAGCAGTTCTTC TRBJ2-1 TRBD2 NA TRBV11-2